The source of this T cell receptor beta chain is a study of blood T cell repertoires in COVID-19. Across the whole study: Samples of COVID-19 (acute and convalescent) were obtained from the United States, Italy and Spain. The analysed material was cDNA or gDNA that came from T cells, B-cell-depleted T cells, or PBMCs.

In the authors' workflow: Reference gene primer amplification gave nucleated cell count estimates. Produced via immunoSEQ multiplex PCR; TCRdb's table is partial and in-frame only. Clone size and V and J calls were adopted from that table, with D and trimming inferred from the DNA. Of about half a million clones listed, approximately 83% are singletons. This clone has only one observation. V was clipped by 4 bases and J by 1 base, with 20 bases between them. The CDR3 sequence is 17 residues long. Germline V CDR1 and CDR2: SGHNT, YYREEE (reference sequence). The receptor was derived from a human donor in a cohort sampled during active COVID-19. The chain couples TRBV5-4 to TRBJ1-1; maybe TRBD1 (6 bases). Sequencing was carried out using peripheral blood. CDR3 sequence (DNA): TGTGCCAGCAGCATAGGGGACAAGGGTGTAGCGAACACTGAAGCTTTCTTT. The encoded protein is CASSIGDKGVANTEAFF.